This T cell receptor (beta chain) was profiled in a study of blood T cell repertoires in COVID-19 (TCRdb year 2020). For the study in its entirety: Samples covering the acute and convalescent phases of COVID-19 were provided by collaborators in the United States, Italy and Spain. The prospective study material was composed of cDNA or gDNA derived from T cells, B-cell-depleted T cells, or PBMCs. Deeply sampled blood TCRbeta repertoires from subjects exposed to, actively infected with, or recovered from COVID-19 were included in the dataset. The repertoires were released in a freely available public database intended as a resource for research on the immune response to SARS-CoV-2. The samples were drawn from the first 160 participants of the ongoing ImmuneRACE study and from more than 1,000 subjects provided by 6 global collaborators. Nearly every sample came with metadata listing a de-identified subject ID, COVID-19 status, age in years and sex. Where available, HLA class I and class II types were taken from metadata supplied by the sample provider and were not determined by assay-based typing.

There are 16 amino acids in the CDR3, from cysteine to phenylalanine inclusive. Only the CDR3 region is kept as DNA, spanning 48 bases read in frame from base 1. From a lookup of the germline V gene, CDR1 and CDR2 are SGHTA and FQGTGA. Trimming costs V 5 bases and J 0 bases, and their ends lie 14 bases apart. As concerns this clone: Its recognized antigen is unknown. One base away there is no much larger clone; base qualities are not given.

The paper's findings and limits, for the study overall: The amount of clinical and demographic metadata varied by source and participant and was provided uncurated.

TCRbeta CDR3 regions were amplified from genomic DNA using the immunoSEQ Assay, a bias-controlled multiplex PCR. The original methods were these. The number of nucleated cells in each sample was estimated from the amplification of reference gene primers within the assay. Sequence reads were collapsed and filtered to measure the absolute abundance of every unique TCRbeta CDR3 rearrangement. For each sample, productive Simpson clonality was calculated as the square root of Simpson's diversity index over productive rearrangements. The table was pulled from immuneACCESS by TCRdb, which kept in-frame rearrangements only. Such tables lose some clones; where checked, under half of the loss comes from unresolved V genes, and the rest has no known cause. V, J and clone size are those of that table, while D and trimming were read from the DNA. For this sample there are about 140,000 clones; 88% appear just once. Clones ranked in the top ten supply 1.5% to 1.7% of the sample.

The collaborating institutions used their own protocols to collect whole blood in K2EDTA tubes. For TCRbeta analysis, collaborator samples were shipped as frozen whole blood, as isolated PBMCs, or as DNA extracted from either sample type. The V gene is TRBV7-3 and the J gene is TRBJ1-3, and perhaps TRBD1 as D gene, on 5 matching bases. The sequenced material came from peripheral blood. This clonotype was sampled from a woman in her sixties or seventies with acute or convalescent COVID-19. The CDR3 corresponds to CASSKDPQGSGNTIYF. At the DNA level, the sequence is TGTGCCAGCAGCAAGGACCCGCAGGGCTCTGGAAACACCATATATTTT.